This T cell receptor (beta chain) was sequenced in a study of beta chain features in type 1 diabetes. At the level of the study: Examination of sorted cells across all samples involved around 98 million cells.

There are a few counts of this clone. The whole isolated RNA underwent reverse transcription, so sequencing captured expressed TCRB transcripts. Sequencing of naive, central memory and regulatory T cell samples gave an average of around 3.6 million reads. TCRdb's copy holds only in-frame clones and misses some; the assay was immunoSEQ multiplex PCR. Counted here are 860,000 or so clones, roughly 16% occurring once; the ten biggest clones make up around 0.02%. V lost 6 bases and J lost 4, with 9 bases in between. CDR1 and CDR2 (germline): LNHNV, YYDKDF (reference sequence). The CDR3 is 13 residues long.

V usage is TRBV15 and J usage is TRBJ2-2, with D uncertain. The source material was naive CD4+ T cells from blood. This receptor was identified in a woman between 18 and 29 years old in good health. CDR3 sequence: CATSVPFTGELFF. CDR3 DNA: TGTGCCACCAGTGTGCCTTTCACCGGGGAGCTGTTTTTT.